The sequence of this TCR beta chain was determined in a study of PD-L1 blockade in urothelial cancer. The overall study: T cells were recovered from blood samples at a median of around 130,000.

Assay used: immunoSEQ multiplex PCR; TCRdb lists only in-frame clones, some missing. The sample contains 70,000 to 85,000 clones, almost 90% of which appear only once. V was pared by 5 bases and J by 2 bases, with 2 bases of the junction left unmatched. CDR1 and CDR2 (germline): MDHEN, SYDVKM. CDR3 length: 15 residues. Sample time point: pretreatment peripheral blood. This sequence joins TRBV28 and TRBJ2-6; 8 bases are shared with TRBD1. The sample here was PBMCs, taken around atezolizumab (anti-PD-L1) treatment. The TCR originated in a man between 65 and 85 years old with urothelial cancer. The CDR3 bases are TGTGCCAGCAGTCCAGGGGGCGCTGGGGCCAACGTCCTGACTTTC. The encoded protein is CASSPGGAGANVLTF.